These 21 T cell receptor beta chains were all obtained from the same sample, sequenced in a study of blood T cell repertoires in COVID-19. Repertoires were generated with immunoSEQ multiplex PCR, while TCRdb's copy carries only in-frame clones and drops some. The sample has just under 350,000 clones; about four fifths are singletons. Sequencing was carried out using peripheral blood. The origin of the receptors is a man aged 25 to 45 with active or convalescent COVID-19.

This clone was observed a handful of times. The chain joins TRBV10-3 to TRBJ1-4; D is unresolved. Germline assignment: CDR1 ENHRY and CDR2 SYGVKD. The V gene lost 3 bases and the J gene lost 4 bases, with 3 bases spanning the gap. This CDR3 is built from 12 residues. This chain's CDR3 is CAISDYNEKLFF. CDR3 nucleotide sequence: TGTGCCATCAGTGATTATAATGAAAAACTGTTTTTT.

The V gene is TRBV29-1, the J gene TRBJ2-1; 13 bases fit TRBD2. The ends lost 0 bases at V and 12 bases at J; junction bases unmatched: 8. The V gene's germline CDR1 is SQVTM and CDR2 ANQGSEA. The CDR3 totals 15 residues. The CDR3 DNA reads TGCAGCGTTGAAGAGGGCTGGCGACTAGCGGGAGGGCAGTTCTTC. As protein: CSVEEGWRLAGGQFF.

The rearrangement links TRBV4-3 to TRBJ1-4; TRBD1 matches at 10 bases. The germline V gene encodes CDR1 LGHNA and CDR2 YSLEER. The J segment lost 8 bases and the V segment lost 0 bases, leaving 6 bases of the junction unmatched. The CDR3 runs 16 residues. The CDR3 sequence: CASSQERDRGGEKLFF. The CDR3 bases are TGCGCCAGCAGCCAAGAGAGGGACAGGGGAGGCGAAAAACTGTTTTTT.

This clone is a singleton in its sample. This sequence joins TRBV7-9 and TRBJ2-3, with 9 positions matching TRBD1. The germline CDR1 and CDR2 sequences are SEHNR and FQNEAQ (reference sequence). After removal of 5 bases from V and 3 bases from J, the junction contained 9 bases not matched to a gene. The CDR3 consists of 16 residues. The CDR3 here is CASSPLMGQGTDTQYF. The CDR3 nucleotides are TGTGCCAGCAGCCCCTTGATGGGACAGGGTACAGATACGCAGTATTTT.

There are a few counts of this clone. V gene TRBV12-3 or TRBV12-4 combines with J gene TRBJ2-3, with D unclear. The CDR3 is 11 residues long. V was clipped by 6 bases and J by 3 bases, with 4 bases between them. CDR3 in DNA: TGTGCCAGCAGAGCAACAGATACGCAGTATTTT. Amino acid sequence: CASRATDTQYF.

The rearrangement links TRBV12-3 or TRBV12-4 to TRBJ1-1, with D possibly matching TRBD1 (6 bases). Trimming cost V 3 bases and J 11 bases, with 10 bases left between them. The CDR3 has 11 amino acids. CDR3 residues: CASSFEGDAFF. The DNA of the CDR3 is TGTGCCAGCAGTTTTGAGGGGGACGCTTTCTTT.

The chain couples TRBV7-2 to TRBJ1-2, with TRBD1 matching over 7 bases. The CDR3 is 16 amino acids. Trimming took 5 bases from V and 2 from J; bases not matched to a gene: 11. CDR1 is SGHTA and CDR2 is FQGNSA in the germline V gene. The CDR3 sequence: CASSLVVGRGNYGYTF. CDR3 sequence (DNA): TGTGCCAGCAGCCTCGTCGTGGGCAGGGGGAACTATGGCTACACCTTC.

The chain joins TRBV7-6 to TRBJ2-1; 9 bases line up with TRBD1. This CDR3 is built from 14 residues. With V trimmed by 3 bases and J by 5 bases, 2 bases remained unmatched. CDR1 is SGHVS, CDR2 FNYEAQ, per germline. The CDR3 region is CASSLGTGNNEQFF. As DNA, the CDR3 is TGTGCCAGCAGCTTGGGGACAGGGAACAATGAGCAGTTCTTC.

In the case of this clone: Germline is not matched at one junction end, which may reflect a read error. The chain links TRBV7-2 to TRBJ1-5, with D uncertain. The CDR3 totals 13 residues. Germline-derived CDR1 and CDR2 are SGHTA and FQGNSA. The CDR3 region is CASSLLGPQAQHF. Here the CDR3 DNA reads TGTGCCAGCAGCCTTCTGGGTCCTCAGGCCCAGCATTTT. Drawing the rest from reference TRBV7-2 and TRBJ1-5, the complete variable domain is GAGVSQSPSNKVTEKGKDVELRCDPISGHTALYWYRQSLGQGLEFLIYFQGNSAPDKSGLPSDRFSAERTGGSVSTLTIQRTQQEDSAVYLCASSLLGPQAQHFGDGTRLSIL.

This clone has a single count. The chain links TRBV10-3 to TRBJ2-7; D is possibly TRBD2 (5 bases). V was shortened by 8 bases and J by 5 bases, with 10 bases between the two germline ends. The CDR3 has 11 residues. Germline assignment: CDR1 ENHRY and CDR2 SYGVKD. CDR3 bases: TGTGCCATCCTCCGGGGAAACGAGCAGTACTTC. This translates into CAILRGNEQYF.

V and J are TRBV7-3 and TRBJ2-5, with a weak D call TRBD2 (6 bases). The V gene's germline CDR1 is SGHTA and CDR2 FQGTGA. Trimming took 5 bases from V and 5 from J, leaving 12 bases between them. The CDR3 sequence is 13 residues long. CDR3 sequence: CASSPGAGETQYF. CDR3 bases: TGTGCCAGCAGCCCCGGCGCGGGGGAGACCCAGTACTTC.

This CDR3 is CASSLAGLALKQFF. Here the CDR3 DNA reads TGTGCCAGCAGTTTGGCCGGACTAGCCCTGAAGCAGTTCTTC. This chain uses TRBV28 with TRBJ2-1, with TRBD2 matching 8 bases. Germline-derived CDR1 and CDR2 are MDHEN and SYDVKM. The junction had 9 bases not matched to a gene; V was cut back by 3 bases and J by 11 bases. This CDR3 has 14 residues.

The chain is built from TRBV27 and TRBJ2-2, with a tentative D call TRBD1 (6 bases). Germline CDR1 and CDR2: MNHEY and SMNVEV (reference sequence). This CDR3 region has 15 residues. V gave up 4 bases and J gave up 4 bases, with 13 bases separating them. CDR3 DNA sequence: TGTGCCAGCAGTTCTCAATGGGGGCTCACCGGGGAGCTGTTTTTT. Translated: CASSSQWGLTGELFF.

V gene TRBV19 combines with J gene TRBJ1-1; possibly TRBD1 for D (5 bases). Trimming removed 10 bases from V and 4 bases from J, with 19 bases in between. CDR3 length: 14 residues. Looked up from germline, CDR1 is LNHDA and CDR2 is SQIVND (reference sequence). The CDR3 DNA is TGTGCCACCGGGGATTGGGGGGAGGGCACTGAAGCTTTCTTT. Its protein product is CATGDWGEGTEAFF.

V and J are TRBV7-2 and TRBJ2-1; TRBD2 matches at 9 bases. The germline gives CDR1 SGHTA, CDR2 FQGNSA. V shed 2 bases and J 5 bases; nucleotides not matched to a gene: 7. This CDR3 is 16 amino acids long. In nucleotides, the CDR3 is TGTGCCAGCAGCTTATCGGGCGGGGGGGCACACAATGAGCAGTTCTTC. This codes for CASSLSGGGAHNEQFF.

V usage is TRBV9 and J usage is TRBJ1-1, with D perhaps matching TRBD1 (5 bases). Looked up from germline, CDR1 is SGDLS and CDR2 is YYNGEE. V lost 0 bases to trimming and J lost 8 bases, with 11 bases between them. The CDR3 covers 13 residues. CDR3 loop: CASSVGGTGEAFF. The CDR3 DNA sequence: TGTGCCAGCAGCGTAGGCGGGACCGGGGAAGCTTTCTTT. Using reference TRBV9 and TRBJ1-1 for the parts outside the CDR3, the full variable domain is DSGVTQTPKHLITATGQRVTLRCSPRSGDLSVYWYQQSLDQGLQFLIQYYNGEERAKGNILERFSAQQFPDLHSELNLSSLELGDSALYFCASSVGGTGEAFFGQGTRLTVV.

This chain joins TRBV5-8 and TRBJ1-2, with 10 positions matching TRBD1. CDR1 and CDR2 from the germline V gene are SGHTS and YDEGEE. Unmatched junction bases numbered 9, after V lost 3 bases and J lost 4 bases. The CDR3 length is 16 residues. The CDR3 DNA reads TGTGCCAGCAGCTCCGCTCGGGACAGGGGCCTCTATGGCTACACCTTC. Amino acid sequence: CASSSARDRGLYGYTF.

The chain couples TRBV7-2 to TRBJ2-4, with D maybe TRBD2 (6 bases). V dropped 3 bases and J dropped 7 bases, with 16 bases sitting between them. The CDR3 sequence is 15 residues long. Per the germline V gene, CDR1 is SGHTA and CDR2 is FQGNSA. The CDR3 DNA reads TGTGCCAGCAGCTTCGTGGGCTCCGGAGGGAACATTCAGTACTTC. It encodes CASSFVGSGGNIQYF. Drawing the rest from reference TRBV7-2 and TRBJ2-4, the complete variable domain is GAGVSQSPSNKVTEKGKDVELRCDPISGHTALYWYRQSLGQGLEFLIYFQGNSAPDKSGLPSDRFSAERTGGSVSTLTIQRTQQEDSAVYLCASSFVGSGGNIQYFGAGTRLSVL.

The chain combines TRBV5-1 with TRBJ1-2; D is unresolved. CDR1 is SGHRS, CDR2 YFSETQ, per germline. The CDR3 totals 14 residues. V dropped 2 bases and J dropped 4 bases, with 12 bases sitting between them. The CDR3 sequence: CASSLGAETYGYTF. Written as DNA, the CDR3 is TGCGCCAGCAGCTTAGGCGCGGAGACCTATGGCTACACCTTC.

The rearrangement joins TRBV28 to TRBJ2-7, with a possible D match to TRBD2 (5 bases). Germline CDR1 and CDR2: MDHEN and SYDVKM. This CDR3 region has 12 residues. V was shortened by 5 bases and J by 7 bases, with 12 bases between the two germline ends. The CDR3 DNA reads as TGTGCCAGCAGTGAGGATCGCGGGGAGCAGTACTTC. It specifies CASSEDRGEQYF.

The genes are TRBV7-2 and TRBJ2-5; weak D call: TRBD1 (6 bases). V lost 2 bases and J 5 bases, leaving 15 bases between the germline ends. CDR1 and CDR2 (germline): SGHTA, FQGNSA. The CDR3 runs to 15 residues. The CDR3 nucleotides are TGTGCCAGCAGCTTATCGCGGTCGAGGGGGGAGACCCAGTACTTC. Its protein product is CASSLSRSRGETQYF.